A single sample is the source of the 22 T cell receptor beta chains below, sequenced in a study of T cells in Graves' hyperthyroidism and ophthalmopathy. Amplification targeted TCR beta CDR3 regions from RNA transcripts. HTBI primers were the set used in a first-round RT-PCR of the TCR CDR3. TCRdb re-called the multiplex PCR reads through MiXCR, storing one row per CDR3 protein. Among around 350,000 distinct CDR3 sequences listed, about 18% were seen once. Specimen: blood. The receptors come from a young woman with Graves' hyperthyroidism.

This clonotype was seen many times. The chain joins TRBV7-3 to TRBJ2-2; perhaps TRBD2 as D (6 bases). Trimming removed 3 bases at V and 6 bases at J, with 11 bases between. This CDR3 comprises 14 residues. Germline V gene lookup returns CDR1 SGHTA and CDR2 FQGTGA. The CDR3 region is CASSLVREAGELFF. CDR3 DNA: TGTGCCAGCAGCTTGGTGAGGGAGGCCGGGGAGCTGTTTTTT.

This clonotype was seen at least ten times. This chain uses TRBV4-1 with TRBJ1-1, with 7 positions matching TRBD1. The junction had 5 bases not matched to a gene; V was cut back by 7 bases and J by 0 bases. Germline assignment: CDR1 MGHRA and CDR2 YSYEKL. This CDR3 spans 14 amino acids. The CDR3 protein is CASTIGGVNTEAFF. Written as DNA, the CDR3 is TGCGCCAGCACCATAGGGGGCGTGAACACTGAAGCTTTCTTT.

A note on this clonotype: Since a much larger clone is just one base distant, this may be a read error. V usage is TRBV12-3 or TRBV12-4 and J usage is TRBJ2-2, with D possibly TRBD2 on 5 matching bases. The length of the CDR3 is 12 residues. The CDR3 DNA sequence: TGTGCCAGCAGTCCGGGCCCCGGGGAGCTGTGTTTT. It yields the protein CASSPGPGELCF.

This clonotype showed up many times. V and J are TRBV12-3 or TRBV12-4 and TRBJ2-7, with 9 bases aligning to TRBD2. This CDR3 spans 15 amino acids. V lost 3 bases, J lost 3 bases, and 6 bases stayed unmatched. CDR3 sequence (DNA): TGTGCCAGCAGTTTCCAGACTAGCGGAAACTACGAGCAGTACTTC. It codes for CASSFQTSGNYEQYF.

The chain uses TRBV20-1 and TRBJ2-2; TRBD1 aligns across 7 bases. From germline, CDR1 is DFQATT and CDR2 SNEGSKA (reference sequence). Losses at the gene ends were 1 base for V and 0 bases for J; bases not matched to a gene: 2. The CDR3 length is 15 residues. Here the CDR3 DNA reads TGCAGTGCTAGAGGGGGGACAGCGAACACCGGGGAGCTGTTTTTT. It is translated as CSARGGTANTGELFF.

As concerns this clonotype: The germline gene is not matched at one end of the junction; a read error may be the cause. This chain joins TRBV20-1 and TRBJ1-1, with a weak D call TRBD1 (6 bases). The CDR3 length is 12 residues. Germline CDR1 is DFQATT and CDR2 is SNEGSKA (reference sequence). CDR3 DNA: TGCAGTGCTAGGGAGGGGGACACTGAAGCTCTCTTT. It translates to CSAREGDTEALF.

In its sample, this clonotype was seen many times. This chain uses TRBV29-1 with TRBJ2-7; the D gene is possibly TRBD1 (5 bases). The germline CDR1 and CDR2 sequences are SQVTM and ANQGSEA. The CDR3 is made up of 12 amino acids. V lost 4 bases to trimming and J lost 0 bases, with 7 bases between them. Written as DNA, the CDR3 is TGCAGCGTTGTAGGGGACTCCTACGAGCAGTACTTC. This encodes CSVVGDSYEQYF.

This clonotype was seen at least ten times. J is TRBJ2-6 and V is TRBV6-2 or TRBV6-3; TRBD1 is a possible D gene (6 bases). The V gene's germline CDR1 is MNHEY and CDR2 SVGEGT. CDR3 length equals 16 residues. Trimming removed 5 bases at V and 4 bases at J, with 15 bases between. CDR3 nucleotide sequence: TGTGCCAGCAGTCCACAGGGTCTGAGGGGGGCCAACGTCCTGACTTTC. This encodes CASSPQGLRGANVLTF.

This clonotype was observed at least ten times. The rearrangement links TRBV5-8 to TRBJ2-5; D is tentatively TRBD1 or TRBD2 (7 bases each). CDR3 length: 15 residues. Deletions cut 4 bases from V and 2 bases from J, with 15 bases between. The germline V gene encodes CDR1 SGHTS and CDR2 YDEGEE. CDR3 nucleotides: TGTGCCAGCAGCAACTACAGGGGACTACAAGAGACCCAGTACTTC. Amino acids: CASSNYRGLQETQYF.

This clonotype has ten or more counts. The CDR3 loop reads CASSEQGAPTEAFF. The DNA for the CDR3 is TGTGCCAGCAGCGAACAGGGGGCGCCCACTGAAGCTTTCTTT. The rearrangement joins TRBV9 to TRBJ1-1, with 9 bases matching TRBD1. The V segment lost 3 bases and the J segment 4 bases; nucleotides outside the gene matches: 4. Looked up from germline, CDR1 is SGDLS and CDR2 is YYNGEE. The CDR3 length is 14 residues.

This clonotype appeared many times. The V call is TRBV6-5, the J call TRBJ2-7; D call uncertain. Trimming shortened V by 0 bases and J by 7 bases, and 7 bases separated the two germline ends. The V gene's germline CDR1 is MNHEY and CDR2 SVGAGI. There are 12 residues in the CDR3. The CDR3 loop is CASSYSKGEQYF. CDR3 sequence (DNA): TGTGCCAGCAGTTACTCGAAGGGAGAGCAGTACTTC.

There are many counts of this clonotype. The chain links TRBV24-1 to TRBJ2-5; TRBD2 matches 11 bases. The CDR3 runs 16 residues. Germline trimming cut 3 bases from V and 5 bases from J; bases unmatched to any gene: 7. Germline V gene lookup returns CDR1 KGHDR and CDR2 SFDVKD. The CDR3 loop reads CATSDTLAGGLETQYF. Here the CDR3 DNA reads TGTGCCACCAGTGATACTCTAGCGGGGGGCCTGGAGACCCAGTACTTC.

Ten or more counts support this clonotype. V and J are TRBV11-2 and TRBJ1-5; D perhaps matches TRBD1 (6 bases). The CDR3 has 14 residues. Germline assignment: CDR1 SGHAT and CDR2 FQNNGV. The ends were cut back, 3 bases at V and 3 bases at J, with 9 bases in the middle. The CDR3 region is CASSFTGPNQPQHF. The CDR3 DNA is TGTGCCAGCAGCTTTACAGGGCCCAATCAGCCCCAGCATTTT.

In this sample, this clonotype turned up many times. The chain combines TRBV15 with TRBJ1-1; D perhaps matches TRBD1 (5 bases). V gave up 3 bases and J gave up 8 bases, with 13 bases separating them. Per the germline V gene, CDR1 is LNHNV and CDR2 is YYDKDF (reference sequence). The CDR3 consists of 13 residues. The chain's CDR3 is CATSSKPGTEAFF. The CDR3 DNA reads TGTGCCACCAGCAGCAAGCCGGGGACGGAAGCTTTCTTT.

This clonotype was seen a few times. This may be a read error, as it is one base from a much larger clone. The V gene is TRBV24-1, the J gene TRBJ1-1; D ambiguous. Germline V lookup: CDR1 KGHDR, CDR2 SFDVKD. CDR3 size: 9 residues. The CDR3 DNA follows: TGTGCCACCAACACTGAAGCTTGCTTT. Translating gives CATNTEACF.

This clonotype has ten or more counts. V usage is TRBV12-3 or TRBV12-4 and J usage is TRBJ2-7; 8 nucleotides align to TRBD1. The CDR3 is 13 amino acids. The junction had 3 bases not matched to a gene; V was cut back by 4 bases and J by 4 bases. The CDR3 is CASSYQGAYEQYF. As DNA, the CDR3 is TGTGCCAGCAGTTATCAGGGGGCTTACGAGCAGTACTTC.

This clonotype was picked up many times. J is TRBJ1-5 and V is TRBV6-1; TRBD1 might be the D (5 bases). This CDR3 is 13 amino acids long. CDR1 MNHNS and CDR2 SASEGT come from the germline V gene. With 6 bases removed from V and 4 bases from J, the gap between germline ends came to 10 bases. The CDR3 bases are TGTGCCAGCAGAAGACAGACAAATCAGCCCCAGCATTTT. Translation gives CASRRQTNQPQHF.

The V gene is TRBV6-1, the J gene TRBJ1-5, with D unresolved. From germline, CDR1 is MNHNS and CDR2 SASEGT. The CDR3 contains 13 residues. V lost 8 bases, J lost 6 bases, and 14 bases lay in between. CDR3 coding DNA: TGTGCCAGCGTGGACGGGTCAGGTCAGCCCCAGCATTTT. It is translated as CASVDGSGQPQHF.

A note on this clonotype: This clone may be a read error of a much larger clone one base away. This chain links TRBV29-1 with TRBJ1-3; 9 bases match TRBD1. The CDR3 totals 12 residues. Germline loops: CDR1 SQVTM, CDR2 ANQGSEA. CDR3 amino acids: CSAGQGLNTICF. The CDR3 DNA sequence: TGCAGCGCGGGACAGGGACTAAACACCATATGTTTT.

This clonotype was counted ten times or more. V and J are TRBV10-3 and TRBJ2-5; D uncertain. CDR3 length equals 14 residues. The germline gives CDR1 ENHRY, CDR2 SYGVKD. V lost 0 bases and J 1 base, leaving 6 bases between the germline ends. Written as DNA, the CDR3 is TGTGCCATCAGTGAGTCGAGTATCCAAGAGACCCAGTACTTC. Translating gives CAISESSIQETQYF.

This clonotype has a count of ten or more. The CDR3, as DNA: TGCAGTGCTTTGGGACAGGGTAACACCGGGGAGCTGTTTTTT. Its protein product is CSALGQGNTGELFF. The chain is built from TRBV20-1 and TRBJ2-2; 9 positions match TRBD1. Trimming at V came to 5 bases and at J to 2 bases, leaving 3 bases not matched to a gene. Germline V gives CDR1 DFQATT, CDR2 SNEGSKA (reference sequence). This CDR3 comprises 14 residues.

This clonotype has ten or more counts. J is TRBJ2-7 and V is TRBV20-1, with TRBD2 matching 8 bases. Germline lookup yields CDR1 DFQATT and CDR2 SNEGSKA (reference sequence). V lost 6 bases to trimming and J lost 2 bases; unmatched junction nucleotides: 9. There are 14 residues in the CDR3. The CDR3 coding sequence is TGCAGTGCCACCCTTAGCGGGGAGACCTACGAGCAGTACTTC. Translated: CSATLSGETYEQYF.